This TCR beta chain comes out of a study of blood T cell repertoires in COVID-19. Study details: Samples taken during acute and convalescent COVID-19 were collected in the United States, Italy and Spain. The analysed material was cDNA or gDNA that came from T cells, B-cell-depleted T cells, or PBMCs.

Here immunoSEQ multiplex PCR was the method, and the copy in TCRdb shows in-frame clones only, minus some. The sample has roughly 160,000 clones, approximately 91% seen once. This sequence was found in a man aged 45 to 65 with acute or convalescent COVID-19. Specimen: peripheral blood.

In DNA, the CDR3 is TGTGCCAGCTCACGGAACCGGGACAAGAAAAACATTCAGTACTTC. The encoded protein is CASSRNRDKKNIQYF. The chain recombines TRBV18 with TRBJ2-4; the D gene is possibly TRBD1 (6 bases). Germline-derived CDR1 and CDR2 are KGHSH and LQKENI. The CDR3 consists of 15 residues. V lost 4 bases and J lost 4, with 14 bases in between. Based on the CDR3 plus reference TRBV18 and TRBJ2-4, the full variable domain is NAGVMQNPRHLVRRRGQEARLRCSPMKGHSHVYWYRQLPEEGLKFMVYLQKENIIDESGMPKERFSAEFPKEGPSILRIQQVVRGDSAAYFCASSRNRDKKNIQYFGAGTRLSVL.